The clone carrying this T cell receptor beta chain was observed a handful of times. The antigen is undetermined. This sample is drawn from a study of CD8 T cells in ankylosing spondylitis. Making the TCR beta libraries involved quantitative 5'-RACE with molecular barcodes. TCRdb independently ran MiXCR on the 5' RACE reads; one entry per CDR3 protein. The sample lists 300,000 to 400,000 distinct CDR3 sequences; 20% were seen once. Regarding the study as a whole: For ankylosing spondylitis blood, a TCR beta motif of under ten highly homologous variants appeared characteristic. Disease-associated clonotypes exhibited CD8+ identity and were relatively infrequent in peripheral blood. Before this, some motif variants had been reported in reactive arthritis synovial fluid and blood.

With 4 bases removed from V and 5 bases from J, the gap between germline ends came to 11 bases. The germline CDR1 and CDR2 sequences are SGHAT and FQNNGV. The CDR3 is 14 amino acids. This receptor was identified in a male donor with ankylosing spondylitis or in good health (not recorded which). Sequenced sample: blood, either unsorted or a sorted T cell fraction (not recorded which). The rearrangement links TRBV11-2 to TRBJ1-4, with D possibly TRBD1 on 6 matching bases. CDR3 nucleotides: TGTGCCAGCAGCTGGCGGAGGGGGAATGAAAAACTGTTTTTT. It encodes CASSWRRGNEKLFF.